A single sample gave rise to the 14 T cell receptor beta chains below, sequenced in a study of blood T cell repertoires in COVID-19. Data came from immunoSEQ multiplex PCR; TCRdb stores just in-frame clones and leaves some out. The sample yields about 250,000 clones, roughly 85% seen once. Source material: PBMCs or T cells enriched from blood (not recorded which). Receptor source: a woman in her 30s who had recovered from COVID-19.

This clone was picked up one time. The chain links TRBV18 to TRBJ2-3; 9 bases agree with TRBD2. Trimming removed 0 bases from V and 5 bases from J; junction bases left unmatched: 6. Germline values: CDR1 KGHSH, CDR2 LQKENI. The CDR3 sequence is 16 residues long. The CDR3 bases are TGTGCCAGCTCACCACCGAGAGCGGGAGGAGGAGATACGCAGTATTTT. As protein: CASSPPRAGGGDTQYF. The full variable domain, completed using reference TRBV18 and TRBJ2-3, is NAGVMQNPRHLVRRRGQEARLRCSPMKGHSHVYWYRQLPEEGLKFMVYLQKENIIDESGMPKERFSAEFPKEGPSILRIQQVVRGDSAAYFCASSPPRAGGGDTQYFGPGTRLTVL.

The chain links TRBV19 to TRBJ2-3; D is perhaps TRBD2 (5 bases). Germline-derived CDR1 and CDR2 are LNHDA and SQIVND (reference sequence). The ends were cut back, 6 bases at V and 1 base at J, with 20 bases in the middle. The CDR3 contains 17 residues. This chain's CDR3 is CASSPATEVFGTDTQYF. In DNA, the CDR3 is TGTGCCAGTAGCCCAGCCACGGAGGTATTTGGCACAGATACGCAGTATTTT.

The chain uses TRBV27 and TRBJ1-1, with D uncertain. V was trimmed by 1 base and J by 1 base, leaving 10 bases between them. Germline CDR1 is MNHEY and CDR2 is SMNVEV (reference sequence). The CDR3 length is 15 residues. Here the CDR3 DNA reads TGTGCCAGCAGTTTATTTGTGGGCGAGAACACTGAAGCTTTCTTT. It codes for CASSLFVGENTEAFF.

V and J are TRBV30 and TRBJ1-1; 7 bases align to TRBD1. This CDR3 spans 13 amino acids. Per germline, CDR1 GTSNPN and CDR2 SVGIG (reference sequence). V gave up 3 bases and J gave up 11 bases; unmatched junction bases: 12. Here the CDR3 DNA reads TGTGCCTGGAGCAAGCGACAGGGCGATACGGCTTTCTTT. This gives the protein CAWSKRQGDTAFF.

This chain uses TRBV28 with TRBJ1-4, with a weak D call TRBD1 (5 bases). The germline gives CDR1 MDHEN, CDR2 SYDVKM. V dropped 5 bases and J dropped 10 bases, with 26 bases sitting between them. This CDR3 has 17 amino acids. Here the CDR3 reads CASSPMTGGGPGGKLFF. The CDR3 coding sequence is TGTGCCAGCAGTCCAATGACGGGCGGGGGTCCCGGGGGAAAACTGTTTTTT.

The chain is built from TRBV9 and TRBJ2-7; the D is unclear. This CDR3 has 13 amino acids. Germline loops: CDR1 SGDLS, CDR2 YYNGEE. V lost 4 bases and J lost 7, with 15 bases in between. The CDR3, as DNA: TGTGCCAGCAGCCCTCCAGGAAACAAGGAGCAGTACTTC. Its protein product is CASSPPGNKEQYF.

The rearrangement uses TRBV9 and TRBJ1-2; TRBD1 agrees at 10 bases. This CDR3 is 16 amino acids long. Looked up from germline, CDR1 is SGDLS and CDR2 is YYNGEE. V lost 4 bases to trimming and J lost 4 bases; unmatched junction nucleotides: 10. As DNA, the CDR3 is TGTGCCAGCAGCACCTCGACAGGGGGCCTCTCCTATGGCTACACCTTC. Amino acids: CASSTSTGGLSYGYTF.

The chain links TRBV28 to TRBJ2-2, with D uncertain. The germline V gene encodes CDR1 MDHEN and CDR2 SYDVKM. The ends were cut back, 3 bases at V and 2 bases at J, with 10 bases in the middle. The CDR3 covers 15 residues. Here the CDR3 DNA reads TGTGCCAGCAGTTTTCTCACAGCAAACACCGGGGAGCTGTTTTTT. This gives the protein CASSFLTANTGELFF.

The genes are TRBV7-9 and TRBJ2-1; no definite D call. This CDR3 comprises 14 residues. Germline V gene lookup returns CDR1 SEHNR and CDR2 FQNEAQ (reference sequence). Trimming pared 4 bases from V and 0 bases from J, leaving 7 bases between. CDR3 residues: CASSSTFSYNEQFF. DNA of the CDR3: TGTGCCAGCAGCTCCACTTTCTCCTACAATGAGCAGTTCTTC.

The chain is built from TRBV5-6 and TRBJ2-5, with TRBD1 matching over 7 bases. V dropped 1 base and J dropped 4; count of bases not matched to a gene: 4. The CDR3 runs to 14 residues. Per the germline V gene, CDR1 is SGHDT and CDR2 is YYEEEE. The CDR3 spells CASSLSTGVETQYF. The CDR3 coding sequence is TGTGCCAGCAGCTTGTCTACAGGGGTAGAGACCCAGTACTTC.

The chain's CDR3 is CSASRTIDVKYF. CDR3 DNA: TGCAGTGCTAGTCGGACTATCGATGTTAAGTACTTC. The V gene is TRBV20-1, the J gene TRBJ2-7; D is possibly TRBD2 (6 bases). The CDR3 totals 12 residues. In germline, CDR1 is DFQATT, CDR2 SNEGSKA (reference sequence). The ends were cut back, 3 bases at V and 11 bases at J, with 17 bases in the middle.

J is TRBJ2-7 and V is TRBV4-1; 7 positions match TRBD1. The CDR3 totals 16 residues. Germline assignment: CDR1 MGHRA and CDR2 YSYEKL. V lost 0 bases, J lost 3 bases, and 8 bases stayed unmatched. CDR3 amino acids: CASSQDPTGYGYEQYF. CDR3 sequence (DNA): TGCGCCAGCAGCCAAGACCCGACAGGGTATGGCTACGAGCAGTACTTC.

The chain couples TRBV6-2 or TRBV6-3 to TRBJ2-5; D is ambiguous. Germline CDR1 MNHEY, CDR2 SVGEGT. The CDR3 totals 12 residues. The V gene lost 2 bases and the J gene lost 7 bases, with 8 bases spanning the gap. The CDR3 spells CASSYLRGTQYF. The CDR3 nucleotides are TGTGCCAGCAGTTACCTCCGAGGGACCCAGTACTTC.

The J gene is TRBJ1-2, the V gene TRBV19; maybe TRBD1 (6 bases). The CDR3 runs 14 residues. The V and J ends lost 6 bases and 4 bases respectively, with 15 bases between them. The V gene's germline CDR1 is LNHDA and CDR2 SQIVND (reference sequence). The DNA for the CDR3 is TGTGCCAGTAGAGACCCTGGACAGCTCTATGGCTACACCTTC. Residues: CASRDPGQLYGYTF.